Each of the 27 T cell receptor beta chains below was sequenced from the same sample in a study of OX40 agonist ivuxolimab in advanced cancers. This table comes from immunoSEQ multiplex PCR, and its TCRdb copy is limited to in-frame clones, with some not included. The data show around 40,000 clones, 70% to 85% seen once. The sample here was CD4+ or CD8+ T cells sorted from blood, taken in a trial of the OX40 agonist ivuxolimab. Receptors originate from an adult with an advanced solid tumor such as melanoma, head and neck, liver or kidney cancer.

This chain uses TRBV11-2 with TRBJ2-5, with D tentatively TRBD1 (5 bases). The CDR3 sequence is 13 residues long. Trimming pared 4 bases from V and 5 bases from J, leaving 11 bases between. Germline V gene data show CDR1 as SGHAT and CDR2 as FQNNGV. The CDR3 DNA reads as TGTGCCAGCAGCTCCCAGGGTTTGGAGACCCAGTACTTC. This encodes CASSSQGLETQYF.

The rearrangement joins TRBV5-1 to TRBJ1-1; D is perhaps TRBD1 (6 bases). CDR1 is SGHRS and CDR2 is YFSETQ in the germline V gene. The CDR3 is made up of 15 amino acids. Trimming pared 3 bases from V and 10 bases from J, leaving 22 bases between. CDR3: CASSSNPTGRGGAFF. The CDR3 nucleotides read TGCGCCAGCAGCTCAAACCCAACAGGGAGGGGTGGAGCTTTCTTT.

CDR3 region: CASSLGGGLLQPQHF. The CDR3, as DNA: TGTGCCAGCAGCTTAGGGGGGGGCCTCCTACAGCCCCAGCATTTT. The chain carries TRBV11-2 and TRBJ1-5; D might be TRBD1 (6 bases). The germline V gene encodes CDR1 SGHAT and CDR2 FQNNGV. The germline V and J ends were trimmed by 1 base and 7 bases, with 14 bases remaining between them. The CDR3 is made up of 15 amino acids. Variable domain in full (rest from reference TRBV11-2 and TRBJ1-5): EAGVAQSPRYKIIEKRQSVAFWCNPISGHATLYWYQQILGQGPKLLIQFQNNGVVDDSQLPKDRFSAERLKGVDSTLKIQPAKLEDSAVYLCASSLGGGLLQPQHFGDGTRLSIL.

This rearrangement joins TRBV5-1 to TRBJ1-1; possibly TRBD1 for D (6 bases). Trimming removed 3 bases from V and 6 bases from J, with 15 bases in between. The CDR3 extends over 14 amino acids. Germline V gives CDR1 SGHRS, CDR2 YFSETQ. The CDR3 sequence: CASSSLDSGAEAFF. The CDR3 bases are TGCGCCAGCAGCTCCCTGGACAGCGGGGCTGAAGCTTTCTTT.

The V gene is TRBV2, the J gene TRBJ2-7, with D possibly being TRBD1 (6 bases). The germline V gene encodes CDR1 SNHLY and CDR2 FYNNEI. The CDR3 is 14 amino acids. Trimming took off 4 bases at V and 1 base at J, with 11 bases between the two ends. The CDR3 DNA reads TGTGCCAGCAGTGGACAGGTGATTTCCTACGAGCAGTACTTC. It codes for CASSGQVISYEQYF.

The rearrangement uses TRBV5-1 and TRBJ1-1; possible D gene TRBD1, 5 bases. V gave up 5 bases and J gave up 4 bases, with 15 bases separating them. This CDR3 has 14 amino acids. CDR1 is SGHRS and CDR2 is YFSETQ in the germline V gene. CDR3 residues: CASSGWGGGTEAFF. DNA of the CDR3: TGCGCCAGCAGTGGGTGGGGCGGAGGCACTGAAGCTTTCTTT.

V and J are TRBV18 and TRBJ1-2; maybe TRBD1 (6 bases). This CDR3 has 15 amino acids. The ends were cut back, 4 bases at V and 3 bases at J, with 15 bases in the middle. CDR1 and CDR2 (germline): KGHSH, LQKENI. The CDR3 here is CASSRDTGYDYGYTF. CDR3 in DNA: TGTGCCAGCTCACGAGATACAGGGTACGACTATGGCTACACCTTC.

A single count supports this clone. V usage is TRBV7-9 and J usage is TRBJ1-1; 7 nucleotides match TRBD1. The CDR3 is made up of 16 amino acids. Germline values: CDR1 SEHNR, CDR2 FQNEAQ (reference sequence). The ends lost 3 bases at V and 0 bases at J; junction bases unmatched: 7. This chain's CDR3 is CASSFYPDRMNTEAFF. The CDR3 region has the DNA TGTGCCAGCAGCTTCTACCCGGACAGGATGAACACTGAAGCTTTCTTT.

V usage is TRBV11-1 and J usage is TRBJ2-5; D not resolved. Germline V gene lookup returns CDR1 SGHAT and CDR2 FQDESV (reference sequence). The CDR3 runs 15 residues. The V and J ends lost 5 bases and 1 base respectively, with 14 bases between them. CDR3 in DNA: TGTGCCAGCAGCCTTCTAGGCGGCCTCCAAGAGACCCAGTACTTC. It encodes CASSLLGGLQETQYF.

The V and J genes are TRBV7-9 and TRBJ2-3; 8 bases match TRBD2. J gave up 7 bases and V 5 bases, and 20 bases lay outside the gene matches. The germline V gene encodes CDR1 SEHNR and CDR2 FQNEAQ (reference sequence). CDR3 length: 18 amino acids. CDR3 sequence: CASSPHSWAGGLPNTQYF. As DNA, the CDR3 is TGTGCCAGCAGCCCCCATTCGTGGGCGGGGGGACTCCCGAATACGCAGTATTTT.

The genes are TRBV6-6 and TRBJ1-3; D is unclear. CDR3 length: 15 residues. Germline V gene lookup returns CDR1 MNHNY and CDR2 SVGAGI (reference sequence). The V end lost 5 bases, the J end lost 6 bases, and 17 bases lay between the germline ends. For the CDR3, the DNA is TGTGCCAGCAGTGGACCCCCGGGAATCATAAACACCATATATTTT. Encoded protein: CASSGPPGIINTIYF.

The gene calls are TRBV15 and TRBJ2-7, with D tentatively TRBD1 (6 bases). Germline V lookup: CDR1 LNHNV, CDR2 YYDKDF (reference sequence). The V gene lost 2 bases and the J gene lost 6 bases, with 14 bases spanning the gap. The CDR3 covers 14 residues. The CDR3 nucleotides are TGTGCCACCAGCAGATTAAAACAGGGTGGCGAGCAGTACTTC. Its translation is CATSRLKQGGEQYF.

This clone turned up a few times. This chain links TRBV19 with TRBJ2-1; TRBD1 matches 9 bases. With V trimmed by 6 bases and J by 8 bases, 11 bases remained unmatched. The CDR3 spans 15 residues. CDR1 is LNHDA, CDR2 SQIVND, per germline (reference sequence). This CDR3 is CASSPGQGVFDEQFF. The CDR3 nucleotides are TGTGCCAGTAGCCCGGGACAGGGTGTTTTCGATGAGCAGTTCTTC.

V gene TRBV28 combines with J gene TRBJ1-3, with unresolved D. Germline values: CDR1 MDHEN, CDR2 SYDVKM. The CDR3 spans 15 residues. Trimming removed 7 bases at V and 2 bases at J, with 15 bases between. CDR3 sequence reads: CASTHLPTTGNTIYF. The CDR3, as DNA: TGTGCCAGCACCCACTTACCGACGACTGGAAACACCATATATTTT.

This chain links TRBV5-5 with TRBJ2-7; D is perhaps TRBD1 or TRBD2 (5 bases each). The ends were cut back, 4 bases at V and 2 bases at J, with 13 bases in the middle. The CDR3 loop spans 14 amino acids. CDR1 SGHKS and CDR2 YYEKEE come from the germline V gene (reference sequence). CDR3 in DNA: TGTGCCAGCAGCCCCTCCCAGGGAGCCTACGAGCAGTACTTC. Amino acid sequence: CASSPSQGAYEQYF.

This clone was seen only a few times. The rearrangement uses TRBV19 and TRBJ2-3; D not resolved. The germline V and J ends were trimmed by 3 bases and 2 bases, with 15 bases remaining between them. This CDR3 comprises 16 residues. Germline V gene lookup returns CDR1 LNHDA and CDR2 SQIVND (reference sequence). DNA of the CDR3: TGTGCCAGTAGTATTTTCGCCTCATCCCTCACAGATACGCAGTATTTT. Translation gives CASSIFASSLTDTQYF. The variable domain in full, completed from reference TRBV19 and TRBJ2-3, reads DGGITQSPKYLFRKEGQNVTLSCEQNLNHDAMYWYRQDPGQGLRLIYYSQIVNDFQKGDIAEGYSVSREKKESFPLTVTSAQKNPTAFYLCASSIFASSLTDTQYFGPGTRLTVL.

This chain joins TRBV9 and TRBJ2-3; perhaps TRBD1 as D (5 bases). Germline values: CDR1 SGDLS, CDR2 YYNGEE. The CDR3 consists of 15 residues. Trimming shortened V by 2 bases and J by 3 bases, and 13 bases separated the two germline ends. The CDR3 reads CASSVRTRPTDTQYF. The CDR3 nucleotides are TGTGCCAGCAGCGTGCGGACAAGGCCGACAGATACGCAGTATTTT.

The DNA of the CDR3 is TGTGCCAGCAGCACCGGGACAGGGGCATATAGGGGAAAACTGTTTTTT. Amino acids: CASSTGTGAYRGKLFF. The chain couples TRBV7-9 to TRBJ1-4; 10 positions agree with TRBD1. Losses at the gene ends were 5 bases for V and 10 bases for J; bases not matched to a gene: 13. Germline CDR1 is SEHNR and CDR2 is FQNEAQ (reference sequence). The CDR3 spans 16 residues.

This chain uses TRBV9 with TRBJ2-2; no firm D call. Trimming stripped 6 bases from V and 3 bases from J, with 9 bases between. The germline gives CDR1 SGDLS, CDR2 YYNGEE. The length of the CDR3 is 13 residues. The CDR3 sequence: CASTQEYTGELFF. The CDR3 DNA follows: TGTGCCAGCACCCAGGAATACACCGGGGAGCTGTTTTTT.

This clone was seen a handful of times. DNA of the CDR3: TGTGCCAGCTCACCAAAAACTGAAGCTTTCTTT. This encodes CASSPKTEAFF. The gene calls are TRBV18 and TRBJ1-1; no definite D call. The CDR3 length is 11 residues. From germline, CDR1 is KGHSH and CDR2 LQKENI. V was clipped by 2 bases and J by 5 bases, with 3 bases between them.

This chain connects TRBV10-1 to TRBJ2-5, with D perhaps matching TRBD2 (7 bases). V was trimmed by 0 bases and J by 5 bases, leaving 13 bases between them. Per the germline V gene, CDR1 is WNHNN and CDR2 is SYGVQD (reference sequence). This CDR3 spans 15 amino acids. The CDR3 DNA reads as TGCGCCAGCAGTGAGTCAGGCAGGGGAGGGGAGACCCAGTACTTC. Residues: CASSESGRGGETQYF.

The chain recombines TRBV12-5 with TRBJ2-5; the D is unclear. Trimming removed 4 bases at V and 5 bases at J, with 14 bases between. Germline values: CDR1 LGHNT, CDR2 FRNRAP. CDR3 length: 14 residues. The CDR3 sequence is CASGWTAPGETQYF. The CDR3 bases are TGTGCTAGTGGTTGGACCGCACCTGGGGAGACCCAGTACTTC.

The chain recombines TRBV2 with TRBJ2-3, with TRBD2 matching over 12 bases. This CDR3 contains 17 residues. The V gene end was trimmed by 5 bases and the J gene end by 2 bases; junction bases not matched to a gene: 8. From germline, CDR1 is SNHLY and CDR2 FYNNEI. The DNA of the CDR3 is TGTGCCAGCAGTTGTACTAGCGGGGGGAGCCCCACAGATACGCAGTATTTT. This sequence encodes CASSCTSGGSPTDTQYF.

This clone was observed once. The V gene is TRBV7-6, the J gene TRBJ2-7, with 8 bases fitting TRBD2. The germline V gene has CDR1 SGHVS and CDR2 FNYEAQ. The CDR3 extends over 15 amino acids. V lost 4 bases, J lost 0 bases, and 5 bases stayed unmatched. The CDR3 coding sequence is TGTGCCAGCAGCTCGAGCGGGGGCATCTCCTACGAGCAGTACTTC. Residues: CASSSSGGISYEQYF.

The sample holds a few counts of this clone. This sequence joins TRBV7-6 and TRBJ2-1; D possibly corresponds to TRBD2 (6 bases). V lost 4 bases and J lost 5, with 15 bases in between. Per germline, CDR1 SGHVS and CDR2 FNYEAQ. This CDR3 has 15 residues. The CDR3 loop is CASSSGLAEDNEQFF. The CDR3 DNA follows: TGTGCCAGCAGCTCCGGCTTAGCGGAAGACAATGAGCAGTTCTTC.

The chain joins TRBV30 to TRBJ1-2; possible D gene TRBD1, 5 bases. CDR1 and CDR2 from the germline V gene are GTSNPN and SVGIG (reference sequence). V was cut by 7 bases and J by 4 bases, with 16 bases left in between. The CDR3 length is 13 residues. The CDR3 nucleotides are TGTGCCTTGCGCGGGGGAGCACTCTATGGCTACACCTTC. This translates into CALRGGALYGYTF.

V usage is TRBV5-1 and J usage is TRBJ2-3, with D perhaps TRBD2 (5 bases). Trimming cost V 4 bases and J 2 bases, with 8 bases left between them. This CDR3 comprises 13 residues. Germline lookup yields CDR1 SGHRS and CDR2 YFSETQ. The CDR3 DNA reads as TGCGCCAGCAGCCGGGAACTCACAGATACGCAGTATTTT. It yields the protein CASSRELTDTQYF.